The 11 T cell receptor beta chains presented below share a single source sample, sequenced in a study of T cell repertoires in cytomegalovirus infection. TCRdb reanalysed the reads using MiXCR and keeps one entry per CDR3 protein. In the table there are 550,000 to 850,000 distinct CDR3 sequences, around 35% of which are singletons. Their antigens are not known. Material: cultured PBMCs, obtained from culture after CMV antigen stimulation. The receptors stem from a human donor in good health (CMV status not recorded). Some clones in this sample may be carry-over from other donors' samples.

Here the CDR3 reads CASSHRGTGDNSPLHF. The CDR3 nucleotides are TGTGCCAGCAGCCACAGAGGGACAGGGGATAATTCACCCCTCCACTTT. The V and J genes are TRBV7-9 and TRBJ1-6; 10 nucleotides align to TRBD1. The CDR3 runs to 16 residues. V shed 5 bases, J shed 5 bases, and the junction held 6 bases outside the gene matches. CDR1 and CDR2 (germline): SEHNR, FQNEAQ (reference sequence). The whole variable domain, filled in from reference TRBV7-9 and TRBJ1-6, reads DTGVSQNPRHKITKRGQNVTFRCDPISEHNRLYWYRQTLGQGPEFLTYFQNEAQLEKSRLLSDRFSAERPKGSFSTLEIQRTEQGDSAMYLCASSHRGTGDNSPLHFGNGTRLTVT.

To note about this clonotype: The germline gene is not matched at one end of the junction; a read error may be the cause. This chain joins TRBV11-2 and TRBJ1-5; a possible D gene is TRBD1 (6 bases). This CDR3 spans 14 amino acids. Germline-derived CDR1 and CDR2 are SGHAT and FQNNGV. CDR3 sequence: CASIFRQENRPQHF. CDR3 DNA: TGTGCCAGCATTTTTAGACAGGAAAATCGGCCCCAGCATTTT. Supplemented by reference TRBV11-2 and TRBJ1-5, the full variable domain reads EAGVAQSPRYKIIEKRQSVAFWCNPISGHATLYWYQQILGQGPKLLIQFQNNGVVDDSQLPKDRFSAERLKGVDSTLKIQPAKLEDSAVYLCASIFRQENRPQHFGDGTRLSIL.

In this sample, this clonotype turned up many times. The V and J genes are TRBV7-2 and TRBJ2-1; the match to TRBD2 covers 14 bases. This CDR3 is built from 16 residues. Per the germline V gene, CDR1 is SGHTA and CDR2 is FQGNSA. J was trimmed by 6 bases and V by 5 bases; bases with no gene match: 6. CDR3 loop: CASSPGLAGVGNEQFF. The CDR3 DNA follows: TGTGCCAGCAGCCCGGGACTAGCGGGAGTGGGCAATGAGCAGTTCTTC.

This clonotype came up many times. The CDR3 nucleotides read TGTGCCAGCAGCCTCGACAGGGACCACCTAGCCAAAAACATTCAGTACTTC. Translating gives CASSLDRDHLAKNIQYF. This rearrangement joins TRBV7-2 to TRBJ2-4, with 7 nucleotides matching TRBD1. The germline V gene encodes CDR1 SGHTA and CDR2 FQGNSA. Trimming at V came to 5 bases and at J to 0 bases, leaving 10 bases not matched to a gene. The CDR3 has 17 amino acids.

V is TRBV20-1 and J is TRBJ1-4; 7 bases line up with TRBD1. This CDR3 comprises 14 residues. Germline V gene data show CDR1 as DFQATT and CDR2 as SNEGSKA (reference sequence). The ends lost 3 bases at V and 7 bases at J; junction bases unmatched: 8. DNA for the CDR3: TGCAGTGCTAGGCCGGGACAGCTTACTGAAAAACTGTTTTTT. This codes for CSARPGQLTEKLFF.

The chain joins TRBV6-5 to TRBJ1-5; 9 positions agree with TRBD1. V trimming: 6 bases; J trimming: 6 bases; junction bases outside the gene matches: 6. The length of the CDR3 is 14 residues. Germline lookup yields CDR1 MNHEY and CDR2 SVGAGI. The CDR3 sequence: CASSRGQGIQPQHF. CDR3 sequence (DNA): TGTGCCAGCAGCCGGGGACAGGGAATTCAGCCCCAGCATTTT.

This clonotype was observed a handful of times. The chain employs TRBV29-1 and TRBJ1-5; no clear D gene. The germline V gene has CDR1 SQVTM and CDR2 ANQGSEA. Trimming pared 6 bases from V and 3 bases from J, leaving 12 bases between. The CDR3 is 13 amino acids. The CDR3 protein is CSVLGSPNQPQHF. The CDR3 bases are TGCAGCGTCTTGGGGAGCCCCAATCAGCCCCAGCATTTT.

The table lists this clonotype with a few counts. The gene calls are TRBV11-2 and TRBJ2-3; TRBD1 is a possible D gene (6 bases). This CDR3 spans 15 amino acids. Germline V gene sequence: CDR1 SGHAT, CDR2 FQNNGV. V was pared by 5 bases and J by 7 bases, with 19 bases between. In DNA, the CDR3 is TGTGCCAGCAGCCCCCTGCAGGGGCGTAGGAATACGCAGTATTTT. The encoded protein is CASSPLQGRRNTQYF.

The count of this clonotype is one. The gene calls are TRBV20-1 and TRBJ1-5, with unresolved D. V gave up 2 bases and J gave up 0 bases, with 11 bases separating them. The CDR3 runs to 15 residues. Germline loops: CDR1 DFQATT, CDR2 SNEGSKA (reference sequence). The CDR3 protein is CSARWSPDSNQPQHF. As DNA, the CDR3 is TGCAGTGCTAGATGGAGCCCCGATAGCAATCAGCCCCAGCATTTT.

Concerning this clonotype: Germline is not matched at one junction end, which may reflect a read error. This chain joins TRBV28 and TRBJ1-1; TRBD1 matches at 8 bases. Germline CDR1 MDHEN, CDR2 SYDVKM. This CDR3 is 12 amino acids long. CDR3 sequence reads: CVSRRGHTEAFF. The CDR3 coding sequence is TGTGTCAGCCGCAGGGGGCACACTGAAGCTTTCTTT.

This rearrangement joins TRBV5-3 to TRBJ1-1; a weak D match, TRBD1 (6 bases). TRBV5-3 is noted as an ORF with a role that remains uncertain. The CDR3 is 14 amino acids. Trimming stripped 8 bases from V and 4 bases from J, with 18 bases between. The CDR3 sequence: CASSRSSGATEAFF. The CDR3 nucleotides read TGTGCCAGCAGCCGTTCGTCGGGGGCCACTGAAGCTTTCTTT.